This record concerns one T cell receptor beta chain sequence. Libraries were prepared by immunoSEQ multiplex PCR; TCRdb keeps only in-frame clonotypes and omits some of them. The sample contains around 71,000 clones, over 70% of which appear only once. These data are taken from a study of T cell clones after liver transplantation. Study-level information: At least one year of complete immunosuppression withdrawal without enzymes over twice normal defined tolerance.

This CDR3 spans 17 amino acids. Trimming cost V 1 base and J 4 bases, with 17 bases left between them. CDR1 is SEHNR, CDR2 FQNEAQ, per germline (reference sequence). The sequences come from CD4+ T cells from blood, collected 12 months after liver transplant. This sequence was found in a human patient who received a liver transplant. Certain T cells may be donor cells from the graft. This chain links TRBV7-9 with TRBJ1-3; unclear D gene. The CDR3 DNA reads TGTGCCAGCAGCTTAGATGCTTGGGCCTACATAGGAAACACCATATATTTT. Amino acid sequence: CASSLDAWAYIGNTIYF.